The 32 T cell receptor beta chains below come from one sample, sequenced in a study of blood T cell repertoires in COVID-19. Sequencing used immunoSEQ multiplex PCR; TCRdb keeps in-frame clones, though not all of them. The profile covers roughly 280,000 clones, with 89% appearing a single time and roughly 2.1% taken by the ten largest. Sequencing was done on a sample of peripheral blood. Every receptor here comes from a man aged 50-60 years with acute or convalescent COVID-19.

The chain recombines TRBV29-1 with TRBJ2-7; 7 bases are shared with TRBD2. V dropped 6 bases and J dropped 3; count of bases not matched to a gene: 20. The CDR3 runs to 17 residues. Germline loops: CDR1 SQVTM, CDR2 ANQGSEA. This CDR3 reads CSVLGGIGGRLNYEQYF. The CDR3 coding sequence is TGCAGCGTCCTGGGGGGGATCGGAGGCCGTCTCAACTACGAGCAGTACTTC.

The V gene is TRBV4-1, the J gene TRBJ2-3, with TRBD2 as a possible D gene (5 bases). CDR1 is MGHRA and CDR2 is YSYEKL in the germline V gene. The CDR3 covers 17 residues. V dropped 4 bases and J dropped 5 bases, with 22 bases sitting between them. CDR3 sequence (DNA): TGCGCCAGCAGCCGGCAAGGGCCCATCGCCCGGGGAGATACGCAGTATTTT. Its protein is CASSRQGPIARGDTQYF.

CDR3 in DNA: TGTGCCAGCAGCTCCAGGGGGGACTACGAGCAGTACTTC. Encoded protein: CASSSRGDYEQYF. The V and J genes are TRBV7-8 and TRBJ2-7; D is possibly TRBD1 (7 bases). The V gene's germline CDR1 is SGHVS and CDR2 FQNEAQ. The V and J ends lost 4 bases and 3 bases respectively, with 10 bases between them. The CDR3 has 13 amino acids.

CDR3 amino acids: CASSQASPANYGYTF. Written as DNA, the CDR3 is TGTGCCAGCAGCCAAGCGTCCCCCGCTAACTATGGCTACACCTTC. V gene TRBV3-1 (or the pseudogene TRBV3-2) combines with J gene TRBJ1-2; D is unclear. The germline gives CDR1 LGHDT, CDR2 YNNKEL (reference sequence). The CDR3 totals 15 residues. V lost 1 base and J lost 0, with 9 bases in between.

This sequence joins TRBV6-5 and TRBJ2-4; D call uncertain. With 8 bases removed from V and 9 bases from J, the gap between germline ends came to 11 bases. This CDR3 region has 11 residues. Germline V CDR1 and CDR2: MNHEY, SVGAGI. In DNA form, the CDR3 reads TGTGCCAGCGGAGATCCTCCCATTCAGTACTTC. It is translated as CASGDPPIQYF.

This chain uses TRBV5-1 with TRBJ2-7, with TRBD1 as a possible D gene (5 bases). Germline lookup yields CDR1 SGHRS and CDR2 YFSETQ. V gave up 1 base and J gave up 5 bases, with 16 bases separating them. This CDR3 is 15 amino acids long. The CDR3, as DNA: TGCGCCAGCAGCTTGAAGGCAGGGTGGGAAGACGAGCAGTACTTC. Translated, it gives CASSLKAGWEDEQYF. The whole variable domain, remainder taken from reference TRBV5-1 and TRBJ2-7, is KAGVTQTPRYLIKTRGQQVTLSCSPISGHRSVSWYQQTPGQGLQFLFEYFSETQRNKGNFPGRFSGRQFSNSRSEMNVSTLELGDSALYLCASSLKAGWEDEQYFGPGTRLTVT.

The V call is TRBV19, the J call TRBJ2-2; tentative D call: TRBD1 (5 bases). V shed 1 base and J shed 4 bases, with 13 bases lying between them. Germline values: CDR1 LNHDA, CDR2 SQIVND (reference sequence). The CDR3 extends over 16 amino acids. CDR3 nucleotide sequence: TGTGCCAGTAGTATAGTTCGGAGACAGATCACCGGGGAGCTGTTTTTT. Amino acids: CASSIVRRQITGELFF.

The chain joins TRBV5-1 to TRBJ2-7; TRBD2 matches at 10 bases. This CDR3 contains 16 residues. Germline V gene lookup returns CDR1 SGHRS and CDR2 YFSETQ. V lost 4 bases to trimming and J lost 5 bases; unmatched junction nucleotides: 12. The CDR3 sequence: CASSQGTSDRLNEQYF. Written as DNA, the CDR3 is TGCGCCAGCAGCCAAGGGACTAGCGATAGGCTCAACGAGCAGTACTTC.

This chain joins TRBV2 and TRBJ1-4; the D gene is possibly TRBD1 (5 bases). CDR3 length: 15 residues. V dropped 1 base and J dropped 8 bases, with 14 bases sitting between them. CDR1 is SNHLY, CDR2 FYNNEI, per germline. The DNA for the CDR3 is TGTGCCAGCAGTGAAGTGGGGTCCGGGGGGGAAAAACTGTTTTTT. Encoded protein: CASSEVGSGGEKLFF.

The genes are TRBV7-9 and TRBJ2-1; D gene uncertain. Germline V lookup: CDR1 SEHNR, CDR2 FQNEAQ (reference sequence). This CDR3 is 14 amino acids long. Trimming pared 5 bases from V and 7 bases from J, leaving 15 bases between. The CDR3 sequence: CASSQVDRGNEQFF. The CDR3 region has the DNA TGTGCCAGCAGCCAGGTCGACCGTGGGAATGAGCAGTTCTTC. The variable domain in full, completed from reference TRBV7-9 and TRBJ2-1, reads DTGVSQNPRHKITKRGQNVTFRCDPISEHNRLYWYRQTLGQGPEFLTYFQNEAQLEKSRLLSDRFSAERPKGSFSTLEIQRTEQGDSAMYLCASSQVDRGNEQFFGPGTRLTVL.

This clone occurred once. The CDR3 here is CASSDIGVGELFF. The CDR3, as DNA: TGTGCCAGCAGTGACATTGGAGTCGGGGAGCTGTTTTTT. The chain recombines TRBV6-1 with TRBJ2-2; D not certain. Trimming took off 3 bases at V and 7 bases at J, with 9 bases between the two ends. Germline V gene lookup returns CDR1 MNHNS and CDR2 SASEGT. This CDR3 has 13 residues.

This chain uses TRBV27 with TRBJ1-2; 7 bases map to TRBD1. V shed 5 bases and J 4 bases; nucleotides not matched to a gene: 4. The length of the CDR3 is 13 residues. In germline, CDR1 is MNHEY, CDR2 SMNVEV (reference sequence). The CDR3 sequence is CASSPQGGYGYTF. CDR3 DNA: TGTGCCAGCAGTCCCCAGGGGGGCTATGGCTACACCTTC.

The CDR3 region has the DNA TGTGCCAGCAGCCCACGGGACAGGGCTGGCTACACCTTC. This codes for CASSPRDRAGYTF. The chain joins TRBV9 to TRBJ1-2, with TRBD1 matching 9 bases. The J segment lost 7 bases and the V segment lost 4 bases, leaving 5 bases of the junction unmatched. The CDR3 has 13 amino acids. Looked up from germline, CDR1 is SGDLS and CDR2 is YYNGEE.

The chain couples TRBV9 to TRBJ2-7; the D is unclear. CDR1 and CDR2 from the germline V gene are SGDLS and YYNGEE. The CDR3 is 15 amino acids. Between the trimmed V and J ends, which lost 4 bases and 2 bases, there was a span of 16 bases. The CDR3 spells CASSPLAGFTYEQYF. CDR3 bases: TGTGCCAGCAGCCCCCTGGCCGGGTTTACCTACGAGCAGTACTTC.

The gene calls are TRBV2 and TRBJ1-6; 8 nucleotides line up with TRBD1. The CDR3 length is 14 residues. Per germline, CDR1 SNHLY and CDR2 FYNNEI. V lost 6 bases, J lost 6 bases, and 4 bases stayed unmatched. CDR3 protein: CASSRDRTNSPLHF. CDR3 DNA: TGTGCCAGCAGCAGGGACAGGACTAATTCACCCCTCCACTTT.

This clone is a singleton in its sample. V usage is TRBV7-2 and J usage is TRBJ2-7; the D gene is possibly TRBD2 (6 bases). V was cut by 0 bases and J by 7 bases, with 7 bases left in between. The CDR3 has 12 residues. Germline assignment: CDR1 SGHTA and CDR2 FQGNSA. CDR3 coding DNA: TGTGCCAGCAGCTTAGCGGGGGGAGAGCAGTACTTC. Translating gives CASSLAGGEQYF.

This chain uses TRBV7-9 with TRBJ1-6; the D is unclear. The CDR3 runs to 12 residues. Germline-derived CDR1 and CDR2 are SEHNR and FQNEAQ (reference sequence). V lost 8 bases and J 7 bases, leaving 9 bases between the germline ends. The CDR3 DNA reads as TGTGCCAGCGGTCCTGGCAATTCACCCCTCCACTTT. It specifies CASGPGNSPLHF.

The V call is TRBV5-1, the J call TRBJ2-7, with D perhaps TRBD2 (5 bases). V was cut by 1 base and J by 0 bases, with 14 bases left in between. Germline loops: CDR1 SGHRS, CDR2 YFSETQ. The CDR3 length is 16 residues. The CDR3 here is CASSLHRAGSSYEQYF. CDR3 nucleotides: TGCGCCAGCAGCTTGCACCGTGCGGGCAGCTCCTACGAGCAGTACTTC.

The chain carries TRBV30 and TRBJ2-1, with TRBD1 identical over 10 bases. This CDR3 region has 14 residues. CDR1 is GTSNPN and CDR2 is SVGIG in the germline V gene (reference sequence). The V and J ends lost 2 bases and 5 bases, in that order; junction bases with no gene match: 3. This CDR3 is CAWSHGTGDNEQFF. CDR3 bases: TGTGCCTGGAGTCACGGGACAGGGGACAATGAGCAGTTCTTC.

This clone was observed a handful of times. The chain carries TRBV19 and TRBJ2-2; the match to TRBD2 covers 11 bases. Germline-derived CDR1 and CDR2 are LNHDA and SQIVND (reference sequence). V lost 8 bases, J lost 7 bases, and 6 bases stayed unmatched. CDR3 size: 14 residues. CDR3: CASDSGGAVGELFF. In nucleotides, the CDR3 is TGTGCCAGTGATAGCGGGGGGGCGGTCGGGGAGCTGTTTTTT.

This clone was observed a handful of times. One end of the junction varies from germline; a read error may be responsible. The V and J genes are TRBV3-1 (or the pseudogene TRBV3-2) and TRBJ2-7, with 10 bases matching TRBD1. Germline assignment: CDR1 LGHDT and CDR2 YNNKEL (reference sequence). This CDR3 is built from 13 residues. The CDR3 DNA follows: TGTGCCAGCAGCGACATCAAAGGGACAGGGGTGTTGTTC. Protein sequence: CASSDIKGTGVLF.

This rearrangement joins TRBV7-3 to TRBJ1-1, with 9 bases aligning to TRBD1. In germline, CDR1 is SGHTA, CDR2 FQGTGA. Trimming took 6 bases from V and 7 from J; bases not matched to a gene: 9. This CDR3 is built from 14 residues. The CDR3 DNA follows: TGTGCCAGCAGGCCCTCGGGACAGGGCTTTGAAGCTTTCTTT. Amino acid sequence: CASRPSGQGFEAFF.

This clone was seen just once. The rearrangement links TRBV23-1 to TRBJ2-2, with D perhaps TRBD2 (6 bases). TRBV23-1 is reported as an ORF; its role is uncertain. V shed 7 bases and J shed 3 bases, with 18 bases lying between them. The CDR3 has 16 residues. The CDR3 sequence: CASKSSGGWDTGELFF. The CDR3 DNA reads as TGCGCCAGCAAGTCAAGTGGGGGGTGGGACACCGGGGAGCTGTTTTTT.

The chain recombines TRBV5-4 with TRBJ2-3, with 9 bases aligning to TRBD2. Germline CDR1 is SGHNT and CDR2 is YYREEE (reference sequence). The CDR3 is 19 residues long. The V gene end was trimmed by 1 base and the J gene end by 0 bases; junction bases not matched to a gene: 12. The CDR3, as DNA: TGTGCCAGCAGCTTGTTAGGCCTAGCGGGGTCATCTAGCACAGATACGCAGTATTTT. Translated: CASSLLGLAGSSSTDTQYF.

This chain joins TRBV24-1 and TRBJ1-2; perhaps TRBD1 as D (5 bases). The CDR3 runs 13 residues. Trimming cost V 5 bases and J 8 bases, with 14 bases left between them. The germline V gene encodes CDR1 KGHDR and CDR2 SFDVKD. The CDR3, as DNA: TGTGCCACCAGTGGTCGTTCGGGGGACGGCTACACCTTC. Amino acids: CATSGRSGDGYTF.

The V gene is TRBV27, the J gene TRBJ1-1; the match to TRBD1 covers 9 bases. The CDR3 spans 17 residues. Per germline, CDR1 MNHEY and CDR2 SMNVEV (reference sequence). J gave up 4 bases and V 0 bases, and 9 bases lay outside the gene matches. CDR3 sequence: CASSLSLGTGRTTEAFF. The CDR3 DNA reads TGTGCCAGCAGTTTATCCCTAGGGACAGGGAGAACCACTGAAGCTTTCTTT.

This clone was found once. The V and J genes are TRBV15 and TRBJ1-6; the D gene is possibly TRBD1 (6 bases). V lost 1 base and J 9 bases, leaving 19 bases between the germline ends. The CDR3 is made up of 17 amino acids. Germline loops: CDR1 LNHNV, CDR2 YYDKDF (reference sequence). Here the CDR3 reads CATSRGPPRGGGSPLHF. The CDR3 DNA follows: TGTGCCACCAGCAGAGGCCCCCCGCGGGGGGGCGGTTCACCCCTCCACTTT.

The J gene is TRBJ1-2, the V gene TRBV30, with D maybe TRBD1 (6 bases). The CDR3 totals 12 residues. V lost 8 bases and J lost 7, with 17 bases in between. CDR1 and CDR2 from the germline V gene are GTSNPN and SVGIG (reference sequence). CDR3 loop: CAREGGRGGYTF. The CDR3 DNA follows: TGTGCCCGCGAAGGGGGACGGGGTGGCTACACCTTC.

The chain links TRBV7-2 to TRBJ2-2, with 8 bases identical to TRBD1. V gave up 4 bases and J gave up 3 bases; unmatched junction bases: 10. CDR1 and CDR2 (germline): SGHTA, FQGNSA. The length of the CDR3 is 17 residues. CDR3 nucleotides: TGTGCCAGCAGCTCAGGCTGGAGGACAGGGTACACCGGGGAGCTGTTTTTT. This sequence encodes CASSSGWRTGYTGELFF.

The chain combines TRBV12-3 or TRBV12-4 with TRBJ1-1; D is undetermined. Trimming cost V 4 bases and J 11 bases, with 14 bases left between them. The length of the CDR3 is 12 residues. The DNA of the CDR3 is TGTGCCAGCAGTTCCGGGCCCTGGGAGGCTTTCTTT. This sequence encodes CASSSGPWEAFF.

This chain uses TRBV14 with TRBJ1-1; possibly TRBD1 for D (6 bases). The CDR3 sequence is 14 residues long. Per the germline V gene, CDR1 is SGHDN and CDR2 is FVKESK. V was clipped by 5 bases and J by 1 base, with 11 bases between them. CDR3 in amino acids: CASSWTVSNTEAFF. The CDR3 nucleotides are TGTGCCAGCAGCTGGACAGTCTCGAACACTGAAGCTTTCTTT.

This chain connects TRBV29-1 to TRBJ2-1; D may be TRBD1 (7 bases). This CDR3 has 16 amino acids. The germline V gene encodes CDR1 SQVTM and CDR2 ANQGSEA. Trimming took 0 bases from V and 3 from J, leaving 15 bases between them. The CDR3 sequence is CSVEDPGGGLYNEQFF. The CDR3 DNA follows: TGCAGCGTTGAAGATCCAGGAGGGGGCCTCTACAATGAGCAGTTCTTC.